The TCR beta chain described here comes from a study of cytomegalovirus exposure and HLA in healthy donors. There are 17 residues in the CDR3. V shed 5 bases, J shed 2 bases, and the junction held 12 bases outside the gene matches. Germline V gives CDR1 PRHDT, CDR2 FYEKMQ (reference sequence). Overall study findings and caveats: TCR beta chains numbering more than 150 were designated cytomegalovirus-associated.

About this clone: Its antigen is not identified.

Vbeta (60) and Jbeta (13) primers were used in the PCR. The protocol was immunoSEQ multiplex PCR, while the TCRdb copy is restricted to in-frame clones and leaves out a portion. Among 130,000 to 150,000 clones listed, roughly 80% were seen once. The sequence was collected from a woman aged 40 to 49 in good health and CMV-seropositive. The chain couples TRBV13 to TRBJ2-3, with 8 bases aligning to TRBD2. Sequencing was performed on PBMCs. The CDR3 reads CASSPPIGSGDTDTQYF. DNA of the CDR3: TGTGCCAGCAGCCCCCCCATAGGTAGCGGGGACACAGATACGCAGTATTTT.